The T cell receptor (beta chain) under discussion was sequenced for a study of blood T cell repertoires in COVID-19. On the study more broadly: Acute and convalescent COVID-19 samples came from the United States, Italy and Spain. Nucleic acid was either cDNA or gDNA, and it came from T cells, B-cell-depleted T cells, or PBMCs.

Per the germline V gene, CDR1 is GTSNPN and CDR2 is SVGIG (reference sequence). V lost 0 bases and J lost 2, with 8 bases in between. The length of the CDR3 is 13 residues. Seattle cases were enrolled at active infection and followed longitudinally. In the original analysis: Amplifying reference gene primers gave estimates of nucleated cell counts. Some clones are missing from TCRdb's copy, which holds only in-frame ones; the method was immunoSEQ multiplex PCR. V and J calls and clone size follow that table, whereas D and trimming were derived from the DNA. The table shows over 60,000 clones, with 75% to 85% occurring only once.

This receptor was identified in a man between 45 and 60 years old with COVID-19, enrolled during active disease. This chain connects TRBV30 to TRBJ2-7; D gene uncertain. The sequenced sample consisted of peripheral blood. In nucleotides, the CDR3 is TGTGCCTGGAGTGTGGGCAGAACCTACGAGCAGTACTTC. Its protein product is CAWSVGRTYEQYF.